Listed here are 12 T cell receptor beta chains from one sample, sequenced in a study of cytomegalovirus exposure and HLA in healthy donors (dated 2017 in TCRdb). Library preparation used the immunoSEQ multiplex PCR assay. For the multiplex PCR, a mixture combining 60 forward primers for TCR Vbeta segments and 13 reverse primers for TCR Jbeta segments was used. This immuneACCESS table, as held by TCRdb, lists in-frame sequences with V and J called but not all clones. Of the missing ones, under half trace to an unresolved V gene in checked studies; the others have no known cause. The sample table lists more than 95,000 clones, around three quarters of them with a count of one. The ten largest clones add up to more than 2.5% of the sample. Source material: PBMCs. Every receptor here comes from a woman between 45 and 65 years old in good health and CMV-seronegative.

The rearrangement joins TRBV9 to TRBJ2-6; TRBD2 aligns across 8 bases. Germline V gene lookup returns CDR1 SGDLS and CDR2 YYNGEE. The CDR3 is 20 amino acids. The junction had 14 bases not matched to a gene; V was cut back by 2 bases and J by 1 base. The chain's CDR3 is CASSVSAGGLSRSGANVLTF. The CDR3 nucleotides are TGTGCCAGCAGCGTCTCCGCGGGGGGCTTGTCCCGGTCTGGGGCCAACGTCCTGACTTTC.

V usage is TRBV6-6 and J usage is TRBJ2-3, with 11 bases lining up with TRBD2. V gave up 5 bases and J gave up 4 bases; unmatched junction bases: 5. Germline CDR1 and CDR2: MNHNY and SVGAGI (reference sequence). The CDR3 runs to 15 residues. The CDR3 region is CASSGLAGGPDTQYF. The CDR3 region has the DNA TGTGCCAGCAGTGGCTTAGCGGGAGGGCCAGATACGCAGTATTTT.

This clone was seen once. The rearrangement uses TRBV7-2 and TRBJ2-7, with D perhaps matching TRBD2 (5 bases). CDR1 SGHTA and CDR2 FQGNSA come from the germline V gene. Trimming left V 5 bases short and J 0 bases short, with 14 bases between. This CDR3 contains 15 residues. CDR3 coding DNA: TGTGCCAGCAGCGAAGCCAGCGGTAGCTCCTACGAGCAGTACTTC. Translating gives CASSEASGSSYEQYF.

This chain links TRBV23-1 with TRBJ1-5; unclear D gene. TRBV23-1 is marked as an open reading frame, function uncertain. The CDR3 length is 15 residues. V gave up 5 bases and J gave up 5 bases, with 16 bases separating them. The CDR3 sequence is CASSEVKATDQPQHF. The CDR3 DNA sequence: TGCGCCAGCAGTGAGGTTAAGGCGACTGATCAGCCCCAGCATTTT.

V and J are TRBV28 and TRBJ1-1, with 9 nucleotides matching TRBD1. Germline-derived CDR1 and CDR2 are MDHEN and SYDVKM. The CDR3 length is 12 residues. After removal of 5 bases from V and 10 bases from J, the junction contained 5 bases not matched to a gene. In nucleotides, the CDR3 is TGTGCCAGCAGTCCCGGACAGGGGACAGCTTTCTTT. Translated: CASSPGQGTAFF.

The chain couples TRBV13 to TRBJ2-5; no reliable D call. Germline-derived CDR1 and CDR2 are PRHDT and FYEKMQ (reference sequence). With 2 bases removed from V and 4 bases from J, the gap between germline ends came to 8 bases. The CDR3 consists of 13 residues. The CDR3 reads CASSLRAGETQYF. CDR3 coding DNA: TGTGCCAGCAGCTTAAGAGCCGGAGAGACCCAGTACTTC.

This chain connects TRBV11-2 to TRBJ2-5, with D maybe TRBD2 (6 bases). This CDR3 is built from 15 residues. With 8 bases removed from V and 2 bases from J, the gap between germline ends came to 18 bases. From germline, CDR1 is SGHAT and CDR2 FQNNGV. CDR3 nucleotide sequence: TGTGCCAGCCAATTGACTAGTCTGAGACAAGAGACCCAGTACTTC. Its protein product is CASQLTSLRQETQYF.

The chain links TRBV28 to TRBJ2-5, with 7 bases identical to TRBD2. With V trimmed by 6 bases and J by 5 bases, 6 bases remained unmatched. The V gene's germline CDR1 is MDHEN and CDR2 SYDVKM. CDR3 length: 13 residues. The CDR3 nucleotides are TGTGCCAGCAGGTTGGGAGGGCGGGAGACCCAGTACTTC. It is translated as CASRLGGRETQYF.

The gene calls are TRBV5-1 and TRBJ2-2; 13 bases are shared with TRBD2. J lost 5 bases, V lost 4 bases, and 8 bases had no gene match. The germline V gene encodes CDR1 SGHRS and CDR2 YFSETQ. The CDR3 covers 17 residues. The CDR3 is CASSPGTSGAGTGELFF. The CDR3 DNA follows: TGCGCCAGCAGCCCGGGGACTAGCGGGGCAGGGACCGGGGAGCTGTTTTTT.

Worth noting for this clone: Other DNA variants within this sample encode the same CDR3. The chain links TRBV27 to TRBJ2-1, with a tentative D call TRBD2 (6 bases). V was trimmed by 2 bases and J by 10 bases, leaving 9 bases between them. Looked up from germline, CDR1 is MNHEY and CDR2 is SMNVEV (reference sequence). This CDR3 has 12 amino acids. The DNA of the CDR3 is TGTGCCAGCAGTTTACTTGCGGGGGAGCAGTTCTTC. Its protein is CASSLLAGEQFF.

The V and J genes are TRBV9 and TRBJ2-1, with TRBD2 matching 7 bases. This CDR3 has 15 amino acids. Looked up from germline, CDR1 is SGDLS and CDR2 is YYNGEE. Losses at the gene ends were 3 bases for V and 5 bases for J; bases not matched to a gene: 8. The DNA for the CDR3 is TGTGCCAGCAGCGCGCAGTGGGGGGGAGACAATGAGCAGTTCTTC. This translates into CASSAQWGGDNEQFF.

The V call is TRBV4-3, the J call TRBJ2-7; possibly TRBD2 for D (5 bases). V dropped 3 bases and J dropped 2 bases, with 17 bases sitting between them. Germline V gives CDR1 LGHNA, CDR2 YSLEER. The CDR3 covers 16 residues. For the CDR3, the DNA is TGCGCCAGCAGCCAGGCCCCGACGGGAACCACCTACGAGCAGTACTTC. Protein sequence: CASSQAPTGTTYEQYF.